A single sample is the source of the 24 T cell receptor beta chains below, sequenced in a study of early T cells in non-severe SARS-CoV-2 infection. In TCRdb, the 5' RACE reads were re-called with MiXCR into one record per CDR3 protein. The sample lists about 49,000 distinct CDR3 sequences, about 6.5% occurring once. The sequencing here drew on whole blood, taken at baseline. The receptors derive from an adult who was a healthcare worker with PCR-confirmed SARS-CoV-2 infection or an uninfected control (not recorded which).

This clonotype was recorded many times. The chain employs TRBV7-9 and TRBJ2-3; D may be TRBD1 (6 bases). This CDR3 has 14 residues. The V gene's germline CDR1 is SEHNR and CDR2 FQNEAQ (reference sequence). V dropped 4 bases and J dropped 1 base, with 9 bases sitting between them. The CDR3 DNA reads as TGTGCCAGCAGCTCAGGGGCCGGCACAGATACGCAGTATTTT. It codes for CASSSGAGTDTQYF.

This clonotype was seen at least ten times. The chain joins TRBV14 to TRBJ1-2, with D maybe TRBD1 (6 bases). From germline, CDR1 is SGHDN and CDR2 FVKESK. Trimming left V 0 bases short and J 7 bases short, with 15 bases between. This CDR3 is 15 amino acids long. CDR3 DNA sequence: TGTGCCAGCAGCCAAGATCCAGGGCGGGGGCTTGGCTACACCTTC. Its protein product is CASSQDPGRGLGYTF. Based on the CDR3 plus reference TRBV14 and TRBJ1-2, the full variable domain is EAGVTQFPSHSVIEKGQTVTLRCDPISGHDNLYWYRRVMGKEIKFLLHFVKESKQDESGMPNNRFLAERTGGTYSTLKVQPAELEDSGVYFCASSQDPGRGLGYTFGSGTRLTVV.

This clonotype was counted a few times. The rearrangement joins TRBV5-1 to TRBJ2-3; TRBD2 matches 8 bases. The CDR3 length is 16 residues. Germline V gives CDR1 SGHRS, CDR2 YFSETQ. Losses at the gene ends were 0 bases for V and 3 bases for J; bases not matched to a gene: 6. As DNA, the CDR3 is TGCGCCAGCAGCTTGGTAGTAGCGGGGCCAACAGATACGCAGTATTTT. Translated: CASSLVVAGPTDTQYF.

A note on this clonotype: A far larger clone is only one base removed, so a read error is likely. V and J are TRBV7-9 and TRBJ1-1; D is ambiguous. Germline values: CDR1 SEHNR, CDR2 FQNEAQ (reference sequence). This CDR3 region has 13 residues. The CDR3 region has the DNA TGTACCAGCAGCCCGACCGTGAACACTGAAGCTTTCTTT. This translates into CTSSPTVNTEAFF. Full variable domain (rest looked up from reference TRBV7-9 and TRBJ1-1): DTGVSQNPRHKITKRGQNVTFRCDPISEHNRLYWYRQTLGQGPEFLTYFQNEAQLEKSRLLSDRFSAERPKGSFSTLEIQRTEQGDSAMYLCTSSPTVNTEAFFGQGTRLTVV.

This clonotype was counted between two and nine times. The chain recombines TRBV7-6 with TRBJ2-5; 9 bases fit TRBD2. V was pared by 5 bases and J by 0 bases, with 7 bases of the junction left unmatched. In germline, CDR1 is SGHVS, CDR2 FNYEAQ. The CDR3 is 16 amino acids. CDR3 amino acids: CASSPALAGYQETQYF. The DNA for the CDR3 is TGTGCCAGCAGCCCAGCGCTAGCGGGGTACCAAGAGACCCAGTACTTC.

This clonotype was observed a handful of times. The rearrangement uses TRBV27 and TRBJ2-3, with TRBD2 identical over 11 bases. V shed 5 bases and J 8 bases; nucleotides not matched to a gene: 9. CDR3 size: 15 residues. Per the germline V gene, CDR1 is MNHEY and CDR2 is SMNVEV (reference sequence). CDR3 protein: CASSLSGGAGGTQYF. CDR3 DNA: TGTGCCAGCAGTCTTAGCGGGGGGGCGGGAGGTACGCAGTATTTT.

The gene calls are TRBV4-1 and TRBJ2-3; TRBD2 is a possible D gene (6 bases). Germline V gives CDR1 MGHRA, CDR2 YSYEKL. The germline V and J ends were trimmed by 5 bases and 5 bases, with 20 bases remaining between them. This CDR3 contains 16 residues. The CDR3 here is CASSTRRGGAGDTQYF. DNA for the CDR3: TGCGCCAGCAGCACCCGGAGGGGTGGGGCCGGAGATACGCAGTATTTT.

This clonotype has a handful of counts. This chain links TRBV11-1 with TRBJ2-5, with 9 bases fitting TRBD2. Trimming took 1 base from V and 4 from J; bases not matched to a gene: 16. This CDR3 contains 19 residues. Germline assignment: CDR1 SGHAT and CDR2 FQDESV (reference sequence). In nucleotides, the CDR3 is TGTGCCAGCAGCTTAGGGAGCCGAGCTAGCGGGGCCCCGGGAGAGACCCAGTACTTC. Amino acid sequence: CASSLGSRASGAPGETQYF. The full variable domain, in which reference TRBV11-1 and TRBJ2-5 provide the parts outside the CDR3, is EAEVAQSPRYKITEKSQAVAFWCDPISGHATLYWYRQILGQGPELLVQFQDESVVDDSQLPKDRFSAERLKGVDSTLKIQPAELGDSAMYLCASSLGSRASGAPGETQYFGPGTRLLVL.

This clonotype was counted between two and nine times. J is TRBJ1-6 and V is TRBV9; 7 bases are shared with TRBD1. The CDR3 is 18 residues long. J lost 2 bases, V lost 2 bases, and 10 bases had no gene match. The germline gives CDR1 SGDLS, CDR2 YYNGEE. CDR3 sequence reads: CASSVQPTGPTYNSPLHF. The CDR3 DNA follows: TGTGCCAGCAGCGTTCAACCGACAGGGCCTACCTATAATTCACCCCTCCACTTT.

This clonotype was detected ten times or more. The V and J genes are TRBV20-1 and TRBJ2-1; perhaps D is TRBD1 or TRBD2 (5 bases each). The CDR3 is 14 amino acids. CDR1 is DFQATT, CDR2 SNEGSKA, per germline (reference sequence). Trimming took 3 bases from V and 6 from J, leaving 15 bases between them. The CDR3 loop reads CSARLGEGSNEQFF. CDR3 coding DNA: TGCAGTGCTAGGTTGGGGGAAGGTAGCAATGAGCAGTTCTTC.

This clonotype has at least ten counts. The J gene is TRBJ2-6, the V gene TRBV7-2; D possibly matches TRBD1 or TRBD2 (5 bases each). The germline gives CDR1 SGHTA, CDR2 FQGNSA. This CDR3 region has 16 residues. V gave up 4 bases and J gave up 5 bases, with 15 bases separating them. CDR3 residues: CASSSQGTGRANVLTF. CDR3 in DNA: TGTGCCAGCAGCTCACAAGGGACGGGACGGGCCAACGTCCTGACTTTC.

This clonotype has more than one count but fewer than ten. This chain connects TRBV20-1 to TRBJ2-2, with 7 positions matching TRBD2. Germline CDR1 and CDR2: DFQATT and SNEGSKA (reference sequence). V lost 1 base and J lost 0; bases outside the gene matches: 11. The CDR3 has 18 residues. This CDR3 is CSARGGTNPTANTGELFF. For the CDR3, the DNA is TGCAGTGCTAGAGGCGGGACTAACCCAACGGCGAACACCGGGGAGCTGTTTTTT.

This clonotype was detected a few times. The V call is TRBV27, the J call TRBJ2-2; 11 bases match TRBD2. Germline CDR1 MNHEY, CDR2 SMNVEV (reference sequence). With V trimmed by 7 bases and J by 0 bases, 7 bases remained unmatched. The CDR3 sequence is 17 residues long. Here the CDR3 reads CASTRLAGISNTGELFF. The CDR3 DNA reads as TGTGCCAGCACCCGACTAGCGGGGATCTCGAACACCGGGGAGCTGTTTTTT.

This clonotype was counted many times. The rearrangement joins TRBV7-2 to TRBJ2-7, with D perhaps given as TRBD1 or TRBD2 (5 bases each). Trimming took 2 bases from V and 1 from J, leaving 12 bases between them. The CDR3 is 15 amino acids. Germline CDR1 reads SGHTA; CDR2 reads FQGNSA. This chain's CDR3 is CASSLRDGMSYEQYF. For the CDR3, the DNA is TGTGCCAGCAGCTTACGGGACGGTATGTCCTACGAGCAGTACTTC.

The chain combines TRBV20-1 with TRBJ1-2; tentative D call: TRBD1 (6 bases). Germline CDR1 reads DFQATT; CDR2 reads SNEGSKA (reference sequence). The CDR3 extends over 12 amino acids. V was cut by 2 bases and J by 5 bases, with 9 bases left in between. DNA of the CDR3: TGCAGTGCTAGACGGCAGGGGTATGGCTACACCTTC. Translation: CSARRQGYGYTF.

This clonotype was seen many times. V usage is TRBV7-2 and J usage is TRBJ2-7; 7 nucleotides line up with TRBD2. With 2 bases clipped from V and 2 bases from J, the junction kept 9 bases outside the gene matches. Germline CDR1 is SGHTA and CDR2 is FQGNSA. CDR3 length: 16 residues. The CDR3 reads CASSLMSLAATYEQYF. The CDR3, as DNA: TGTGCCAGCAGCTTAATGTCGCTAGCGGCAACCTACGAGCAGTACTTC.

This clonotype has at least ten counts. V gene TRBV7-9 combines with J gene TRBJ1-4; TRBD1 matches at 8 bases. V shed 4 bases, J shed 5 bases, and the junction held 6 bases outside the gene matches. The germline V gene encodes CDR1 SEHNR and CDR2 FQNEAQ (reference sequence). The CDR3 covers 15 residues. The CDR3 region has the DNA TGTGCCAGCAGCTCAGGCAGACAGGGGAATGAAAAACTGTTTTTT. Residues: CASSSGRQGNEKLFF.

A few counts support this clonotype. CDR3 bases: TGTGCCAGCAGCTTAGCAGGGCCTGCTGAAGCTTTCTTT. Translating it yields CASSLAGPAEAFF. This chain joins TRBV7-9 and TRBJ1-1, with D unclear. The CDR3 is 13 residues long. V shed 0 bases and J shed 6 bases, with 8 bases lying between them. Germline CDR1 reads SEHNR; CDR2 reads FQNEAQ (reference sequence). Filled out from reference TRBV7-9 and TRBJ1-1, the complete variable domain reads DTGVSQNPRHKITKRGQNVTFRCDPISEHNRLYWYRQTLGQGPEFLTYFQNEAQLEKSRLLSDRFSAERPKGSFSTLEIQRTEQGDSAMYLCASSLAGPAEAFFGQGTRLTVV.

This clonotype was detected ten times or more. The V gene is TRBV29-1, the J gene TRBJ1-4, with D uncertain. V was shortened by 6 bases and J by 5 bases, with 16 bases between the two germline ends. Germline loops: CDR1 SQVTM, CDR2 ANQGSEA. The CDR3 runs 14 residues. The chain's CDR3 is CSVGRVGGNEKLFF. The CDR3 DNA sequence: TGCAGCGTCGGCCGGGTAGGCGGGAATGAAAAACTGTTTTTT.

V is TRBV20-1 and J is TRBJ2-2; the match to TRBD1 covers 8 bases. This CDR3 comprises 17 residues. Germline assignment: CDR1 DFQATT and CDR2 SNEGSKA (reference sequence). Unmatched junction bases numbered 15, after V lost 6 bases and J lost 3 bases. The CDR3 nucleotides read TGCAGTGCCATGGCCGGAGACAGGGGCCACCACACCGGGGAGCTGTTTTTT. Protein: CSAMAGDRGHHTGELFF.

The chain joins TRBV27 to TRBJ2-1; 11 bases align to TRBD2. The CDR3 has 17 residues. The germline gives CDR1 MNHEY, CDR2 SMNVEV (reference sequence). Trimming removed 3 bases from V and 7 bases from J; junction bases left unmatched: 11. This CDR3 reads CASSFGPTSGVANEQFF. The CDR3, as DNA: TGTGCCAGCAGTTTCGGTCCGACTAGCGGGGTAGCGAATGAGCAGTTCTTC.

This clonotype has a count of ten or more. The chain combines TRBV18 with TRBJ2-7; TRBD1 aligns across 7 bases. The CDR3 runs to 15 residues. The J segment lost 6 bases and the V segment lost 0 bases, leaving 8 bases of the junction unmatched. Germline values: CDR1 KGHSH, CDR2 LQKENI. The CDR3 bases are TGTGCCAGCTCACCACCGACTGGTCCAGGGGGCGAGCAGTACTTC. Translating gives CASSPPTGPGGEQYF.

This clonotype came up a few times. The chain joins TRBV12-3 or TRBV12-4 to TRBJ2-2, with 11 positions matching TRBD2. The CDR3 totals 18 residues. J was trimmed by 6 bases and V by 1 base; bases with no gene match: 10. CDR3 region: CASSLVPLSGGAPGELFF. CDR3 sequence (DNA): TGTGCCAGCAGTTTAGTTCCGCTTAGCGGGGGGGCCCCCGGGGAGCTGTTTTTT.

In this sample, this clonotype turned up many times. The chain has TRBV2 and TRBJ1-4, with no clear D. The CDR3 length is 13 residues. Trimming cost V 7 bases and J 4 bases, with 10 bases left between them. Per germline, CDR1 SNHLY and CDR2 FYNNEI. CDR3 in amino acids: CASNMELNEKLFF. DNA of the CDR3: TGTGCCAGCAATATGGAACTTAATGAAAAACTGTTTTTT.